A selection of T cell receptor beta chains follows, all from one sample in a study of cytomegalovirus exposure and HLA in healthy donors. TCRdb keeps only in-frame clones here, not all; method: immunoSEQ multiplex PCR. The table has tens of thousands of clones, roughly 70% seen once. The sequenced material came from PBMCs. These receptor sequences come from a woman between 55 and 75 years old in good health and CMV-seropositive. Each CDR3 is given with its conserved first and last residue. Fields, in order: V gene, CDR3 protein.

TRBV6-1 | CASRGRDSMNTEAFF
TRBV2 | CASTATKGANYGYTF
TRBV27 | CASSPDRGDEQFF
TRBV19 | CASSIGGSTEAFF
TRBV25-1 | CASSEQGTGTHSPLHF
TRBV7-9 | CASSSSAGTEAFF
TRBV6-5 | CASSYSYGNTIYF
TRBV6-6 | CASSYSRLAGGNEQFF
TRBV28 | CASSSTGASYNEQFF
TRBV7-9 | CASSLTYNEQFF
TRBV6-5 | CASSYSTGNTEAFF